This T cell receptor beta chain was retrieved from a study of beta chain features in type 1 diabetes. Study information: Patients looked much like healthy donors when it came to age, gender and cell yields. Across all samples, about 100,000,000 sorted cells were examined.

The isolated RNA, all of it, was reverse transcribed, so expressed TCRB transcripts were what got sequenced. The repertoire was sequenced with immunoSEQ multiplex PCR; TCRdb's copy has only in-frame clones and lacks some. The sample lists hundreds of thousands of clones, more than 12% occurring once. The CDR3 spans 14 residues. The germline V gene has CDR1 LGHNA and CDR2 YNFKEQ. V was clipped by 3 bases and J by 8 bases, with 13 bases between them. A few counts support this clone. What it binds is unknown. The study's findings and limits: Significant though moderate, a shortening of TCRB CDR3s appeared in all four CD4+ subsets of Type 1 diabetes patients.

The clonotype was recovered from a man between 18 and 35 years old with type 1 diabetes. Input material: naive CD4+ T cells from blood. The chain links TRBV4-2 to TRBJ1-4, with D hard to call. Here the CDR3 reads CASSQLVPGEKLFF. The CDR3 region has the DNA TGTGCCAGCAGCCAGTTGGTCCCAGGCGAAAAACTGTTTTTT.